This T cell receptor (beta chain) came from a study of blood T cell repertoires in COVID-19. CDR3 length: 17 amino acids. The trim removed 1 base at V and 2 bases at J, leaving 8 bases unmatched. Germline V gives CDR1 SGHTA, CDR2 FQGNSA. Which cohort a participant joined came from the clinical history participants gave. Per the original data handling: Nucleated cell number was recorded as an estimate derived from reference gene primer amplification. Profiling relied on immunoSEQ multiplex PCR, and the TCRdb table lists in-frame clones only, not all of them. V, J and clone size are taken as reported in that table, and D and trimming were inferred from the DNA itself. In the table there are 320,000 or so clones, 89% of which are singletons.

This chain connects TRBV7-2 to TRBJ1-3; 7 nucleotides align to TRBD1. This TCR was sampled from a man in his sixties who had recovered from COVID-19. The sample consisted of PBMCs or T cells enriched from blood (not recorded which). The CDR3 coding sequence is TGTGCCAGCAGCTTAGTCCCTAACAGGGGTGCTGGAAACACCATATATTTT. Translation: CASSLVPNRGAGNTIYF.